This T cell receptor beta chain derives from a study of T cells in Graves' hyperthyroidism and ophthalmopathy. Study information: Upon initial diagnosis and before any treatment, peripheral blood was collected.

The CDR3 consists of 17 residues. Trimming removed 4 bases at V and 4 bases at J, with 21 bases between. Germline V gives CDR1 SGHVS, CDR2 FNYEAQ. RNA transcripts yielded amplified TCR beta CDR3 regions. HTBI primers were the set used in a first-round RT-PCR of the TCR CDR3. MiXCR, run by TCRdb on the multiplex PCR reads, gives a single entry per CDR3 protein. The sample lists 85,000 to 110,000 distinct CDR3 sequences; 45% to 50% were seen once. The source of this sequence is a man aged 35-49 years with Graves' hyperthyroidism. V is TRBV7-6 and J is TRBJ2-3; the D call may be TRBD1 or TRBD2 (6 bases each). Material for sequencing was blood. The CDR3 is CASSSHSTGRGADTQYF. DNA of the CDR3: TGTGCCAGCAGCTCTCATTCGACAGGTAGGGGGGCAGATACGCAGTATTTT.